One and the same sample provided the 32 T cell receptor beta chains below, sequenced in a study of blood T cell repertoires in COVID-19. Method: immunoSEQ multiplex PCR; TCRdb's copy keeps in-frame clones and lacks some. This sample carries roughly 100,000 clones, about four fifths of them seen once, and the ten largest clones take over 9%. The sample was peripheral blood. These receptor sequences come from a woman in her 70s with acute or convalescent COVID-19.

The chain couples TRBV19 to TRBJ1-2, with a weak D call TRBD1 (5 bases). Germline V lookup: CDR1 LNHDA, CDR2 SQIVND (reference sequence). There are 14 residues in the CDR3. The ends were cut back, 1 base at V and 0 bases at J, with 6 bases in the middle. The CDR3 DNA reads as TGTGCCAGTAGTATAGCGACAGCTAACTATGGCTACACCTTC. This sequence encodes CASSIATANYGYTF. Full variable domain (outside the CDR3, taken from reference TRBV19 and TRBJ1-2): DGGITQSPKYLFRKEGQNVTLSCEQNLNHDAMYWYRQDPGQGLRLIYYSQIVNDFQKGDIAEGYSVSREKKESFPLTVTSAQKNPTAFYLCASSIATANYGYTFGSGTRLTVV.

The gene calls are TRBV28 and TRBJ2-1; D perhaps matches TRBD2 (6 bases). The germline V gene has CDR1 MDHEN and CDR2 SYDVKM. Trimming shortened V by 4 bases and J by 3 bases, and 10 bases separated the two germline ends. This CDR3 contains 14 residues. CDR3 sequence (DNA): TGTGCCAGCAGTTCTCTAGCGCTCTACAATGAGCAGTTCTTC. It translates to CASSSLALYNEQFF.

The chain has TRBV5-4 and TRBJ2-7; D gene uncertain. V was clipped by 2 bases and J by 5 bases, with 5 bases between them. CDR1 SGHNT and CDR2 YYREEE come from the germline V gene (reference sequence). The CDR3 sequence is 11 residues long. The CDR3 nucleotides read TGTGCCAGCAGCTTTAACAACGAGCAGTACTTC. Its translation: CASSFNNEQYF.

This clone has a handful of counts. V and J are TRBV30 and TRBJ1-6, with 8 positions matching TRBD1. The germline V gene has CDR1 GTSNPN and CDR2 SVGIG (reference sequence). V was clipped by 4 bases and J by 0 bases; unmatched bases: 14. CDR3 length: 19 amino acids. The CDR3 nucleotides are TGTGCCTGGACCATGACAGGGGCCCTTTTAAGCTCCTATAATTCACCCCTCCACTTT. This sequence encodes CAWTMTGALLSSYNSPLHF.

The rearrangement joins TRBV7-2 to TRBJ2-5; 9 bases match TRBD1. The CDR3 totals 14 residues. Germline loops: CDR1 SGHTA, CDR2 FQGNSA. V shed 8 bases and J 1 base; nucleotides not matched to a gene: 5. Here the CDR3 DNA reads TGTGCCAGCGGACGACAGGGGGGCCAAGAGACCCAGTACTTC. This sequence encodes CASGRQGGQETQYF.

This clone was counted once. V gene TRBV18 combines with J gene TRBJ1-4, with a tentative D call TRBD1 (5 bases). This CDR3 region has 18 residues. V lost 1 base and J lost 0, with 15 bases in between. The V gene's germline CDR1 is KGHSH and CDR2 LQKENI. DNA of the CDR3: TGTGCCAGCTCACCACTACCCTTTGGGGCCCCAACTAATGAAAAACTGTTTTTT. This encodes CASSPLPFGAPTNEKLFF.

This chain's CDR3 is CASGPLGGRRNTEAFF. In DNA, the CDR3 is TGTGCCAGCGGCCCTTTGGGGGGGCGCCGGAACACTGAAGCTTTCTTT. The gene calls are TRBV28 and TRBJ1-1, with D maybe TRBD1 (6 bases). Germline V gene sequence: CDR1 MDHEN, CDR2 SYDVKM. This CDR3 region has 16 residues. V was cut by 8 bases and J by 1 base, with 20 bases left in between.

The rearrangement uses TRBV6-2 or TRBV6-3 and TRBJ2-1; TRBD2 matches at 14 bases. Trimming removed 5 bases from V and 8 bases from J; junction bases left unmatched: 5. The germline gives CDR1 MNHEY, CDR2 SVGEGT. The CDR3 contains 15 residues. CDR3: CASSRLAGGQDEQFF. The CDR3 DNA reads TGTGCCAGCAGTCGACTAGCGGGGGGGCAAGATGAGCAGTTCTTC.

This sequence joins TRBV14 and TRBJ2-5; D is perhaps TRBD2 (5 bases). The CDR3 consists of 12 residues. Trimming shortened V by 5 bases and J by 4 bases, and 8 bases separated the two germline ends. Germline V lookup: CDR1 SGHDN, CDR2 FVKESK. The chain's CDR3 is CASSATTETQYF. The CDR3 DNA reads TGTGCCAGCAGCGCGACTACAGAGACCCAGTACTTC.

The chain is built from TRBV7-2 and TRBJ2-5, with TRBD2 matching over 7 bases. This CDR3 contains 14 residues. CDR1 SGHTA and CDR2 FQGNSA come from the germline V gene. V was pared by 4 bases and J by 1 base, with 3 bases of the junction left unmatched. This CDR3 is CASSYLAAQETQYF. CDR3 sequence (DNA): TGTGCCAGCAGCTACCTAGCGGCCCAAGAGACCCAGTACTTC.

The J gene is TRBJ2-3, the V gene TRBV5-1, with D tentatively TRBD2 (6 bases). V was cut by 0 bases and J by 0 bases, with 8 bases left in between. CDR3 length: 15 amino acids. Germline CDR1 is SGHRS and CDR2 is YFSETQ. The CDR3 reads CASSLAGVSTDTQYF. DNA of the CDR3: TGCGCCAGCAGCTTGGCGGGAGTAAGCACAGATACGCAGTATTTT.

The chain carries TRBV4-2 and TRBJ2-3; 7 bases match TRBD1. The CDR3 covers 15 residues. Germline-derived CDR1 and CDR2 are LGHNA and YNFKEQ. Unmatched junction bases numbered 5, after V lost 5 bases and J lost 0 bases. The CDR3 loop is CASSTGTVSTDTQYF. In DNA, the CDR3 is TGTGCCAGCAGCACCGGGACAGTAAGCACAGATACGCAGTATTTT.

V is TRBV6-5 and J is TRBJ1-1; the match to TRBD1 covers 10 bases. The V gene's germline CDR1 is MNHEY and CDR2 SVGAGI. CDR3 length: 14 residues. V shed 5 bases, J shed 6 bases, and the junction held 6 bases outside the gene matches. CDR3 residues: CASSIGQGVSEAFF. The CDR3 nucleotides are TGTGCCAGCAGTATTGGACAGGGGGTGTCTGAAGCTTTCTTT.

CDR3: CASSLAPRDSSNQPQHF. Here the CDR3 DNA reads TGTGCCAGCAGCTTGGCCCCGCGGGACTCTTCCAATCAGCCCCAGCATTTT. This chain links TRBV5-5 with TRBJ1-5; weak D call: TRBD1 (5 bases). V dropped 0 bases and J dropped 3 bases, with 16 bases sitting between them. There are 17 residues in the CDR3. The germline CDR1 and CDR2 sequences are SGHKS and YYEKEE (reference sequence).

This chain joins TRBV19 and TRBJ2-1; 12 nucleotides agree with TRBD2. The CDR3 sequence is 15 residues long. In germline, CDR1 is LNHDA, CDR2 SQIVND (reference sequence). The V and J ends lost 5 bases and 12 bases, in that order; junction bases with no gene match: 11. The CDR3 DNA reads TGTGCCAGTAGTCTAGCGGGAGGGCCCTTAGGAGGGCAGTTCTTC. It codes for CASSLAGGPLGGQFF.

This clone was counted once. The V and J genes are TRBV29-1 and TRBJ1-2; the D gene is possibly TRBD1 (6 bases). From germline, CDR1 is SQVTM and CDR2 ANQGSEA. CDR3 length equals 11 residues. Trimming took 6 bases from V and 2 from J, leaving 7 bases between them. The CDR3 loop is CSVTGNYGYTF. The CDR3 DNA is TGCAGCGTCACAGGGAACTATGGCTACACCTTC. Drawing the rest from reference TRBV29-1 and TRBJ1-2, the complete variable domain is SAVISQKPSRDICQRGTSLTIQCQVDSQVTMMFWYRQQPGQSLTLIATANQGSEATYESGFVIDKFPISRPNLTFSTLTVSNMSPEDSSIYLCSVTGNYGYTFGSGTRLTVV.

The V call is TRBV3-1 (or the pseudogene TRBV3-2), the J call TRBJ1-1, with D uncertain. Deletions cut 1 base from V and 5 bases from J, with 17 bases between. CDR1 is LGHDT, CDR2 YNNKEL, per germline (reference sequence). The CDR3 is made up of 16 amino acids. The CDR3 bases are TGTGCCAGCAGCCAAGTGGTCTTGGTAGACGGGACTGAAGCTTTCTTT. Its translation: CASSQVVLVDGTEAFF.

V usage is TRBV7-9 and J usage is TRBJ2-2; a weak D match, TRBD2 (5 bases). This CDR3 comprises 15 residues. From germline, CDR1 is SEHNR and CDR2 FQNEAQ (reference sequence). Trimming took off 6 bases at V and 0 bases at J, with 11 bases between the two ends. In nucleotides, the CDR3 is TGTGCCAGCAGATCGGGAAGCCCGAACACCGGGGAGCTGTTTTTT. Its protein product is CASRSGSPNTGELFF.

This clone was recorded once. This chain uses TRBV6-2 or TRBV6-3 with TRBJ2-3; 14 bases match TRBD2. Germline loops: CDR1 MNHEY, CDR2 SVGEGT. This CDR3 is built from 15 residues. Unmatched junction bases numbered 5, after V lost 6 bases and J lost 6 bases. The CDR3 reads CASSGLAGGLDTQYF. The CDR3 DNA sequence: TGTGCCAGCAGCGGACTAGCGGGGGGATTGGATACGCAGTATTTT.

DNA of the CDR3: TGTGCCAGCAGTTACTCCCCCCGGAGCGGCTACAATGAGCAGTTCTTC. Translation gives CASSYSPRSGYNEQFF. The chain is built from TRBV6-6 and TRBJ2-1, with D perhaps TRBD2 (5 bases). This CDR3 region has 16 residues. Germline V gives CDR1 MNHNY, CDR2 SVGAGI (reference sequence). Trimming pared 0 bases from V and 3 bases from J, leaving 12 bases between.

This clone was seen once. This chain connects TRBV18 to TRBJ2-1; TRBD1 is a possible D gene (6 bases). The germline V gene encodes CDR1 KGHSH and CDR2 LQKENI. There are 14 residues in the CDR3. V was clipped by 2 bases and J by 15 bases, with 20 bases between them. CDR3 sequence: CASSPNSLQGSMFF. The CDR3, as DNA: TGTGCCAGCTCACCAAATTCCTTACAGGGAAGTATGTTCTTC.

This clone has a handful of counts. This chain connects TRBV9 to TRBJ1-1; perhaps TRBD1 as D (6 bases). Germline V gene lookup returns CDR1 SGDLS and CDR2 YYNGEE. This CDR3 contains 14 residues. Trimming took 2 bases from V and 3 from J, leaving 11 bases between them. The CDR3 DNA is TGTGCCAGCAGCGTGAGACAGGTGGACACTGAAGCTTTCTTT. Translating it yields CASSVRQVDTEAFF. The full variable domain, rest sourced from reference TRBV9 and TRBJ1-1, is DSGVTQTPKHLITATGQRVTLRCSPRSGDLSVYWYQQSLDQGLQFLIQYYNGEERAKGNILERFSAQQFPDLHSELNLSSLELGDSALYFCASSVRQVDTEAFFGQGTRLTVV.

V gene TRBV4-1 combines with J gene TRBJ1-2, with D possibly TRBD1 on 6 matching bases. CDR3 size: 15 residues. With 2 bases removed from V and 8 bases from J, the gap between germline ends came to 18 bases. Per germline, CDR1 MGHRA and CDR2 YSYEKL. This chain's CDR3 is CASSQPTGWGGGYTF. The CDR3 nucleotides are TGCGCCAGCAGCCAACCCACAGGGTGGGGGGGCGGCTACACCTTC.

The genes are TRBV27 and TRBJ2-3, with 7 bases identical to TRBD1. The germline gives CDR1 MNHEY, CDR2 SMNVEV (reference sequence). The CDR3 extends over 14 amino acids. Unmatched junction bases numbered 7, after V lost 4 bases and J lost 6 bases. The CDR3 region has the DNA TGTGCCAGCAGTTCCCCGGACAGGTGGGATACGCAGTATTTT. Residues: CASSSPDRWDTQYF.

This clone occurred once. V is TRBV6-5 and J is TRBJ2-7, with TRBD2 matching over 7 bases. This CDR3 comprises 12 residues. V shed 4 bases and J 7 bases; nucleotides not matched to a gene: 4. The V gene's germline CDR1 is MNHEY and CDR2 SVGAGI. In DNA, the CDR3 is TGTGCCAGCAGTTTCGGGGAGGGAGAGCAGTACTTC. Protein sequence: CASSFGEGEQYF.

The V call is TRBV19, the J call TRBJ1-1; 9 nucleotides match TRBD1. This CDR3 contains 18 residues. Unmatched junction bases numbered 11, after V lost 2 bases and J lost 1 base. CDR1 is LNHDA, CDR2 SQIVND, per germline (reference sequence). The CDR3 DNA reads as TGTGCCAGTAGTATACTTCAGACAGGGGGTCTAAGGAACACTGAAGCTTTCTTT. It codes for CASSILQTGGLRNTEAFF.

The chain recombines TRBV11-2 with TRBJ2-2; D perhaps matches TRBD1 (6 bases). The germline gives CDR1 SGHAT, CDR2 FQNNGV. This CDR3 region has 16 residues. The V end lost 5 bases, the J end lost 7 bases, and 20 bases lay between the germline ends. CDR3 sequence: CASSQGWGGTLGELFF. DNA for the CDR3: TGTGCCAGCAGCCAGGGGTGGGGTGGGACCCTCGGGGAGCTGTTTTTT.

The chain employs TRBV7-9 and TRBJ2-7; 7 bases line up with TRBD1. The germline V gene has CDR1 SEHNR and CDR2 FQNEAQ (reference sequence). The junction had 6 bases not matched to a gene; V was cut back by 1 base and J by 3 bases. The CDR3 covers 15 residues. In nucleotides, the CDR3 is TGTGCCAGCAGCTTAGTCCGGGACAGAGACTACGAGCAGTACTTC. It yields the protein CASSLVRDRDYEQYF. The variable domain in full, completed from reference TRBV7-9 and TRBJ2-7, reads DTGVSQNPRHKITKRGQNVTFRCDPISEHNRLYWYRQTLGQGPEFLTYFQNEAQLEKSRLLSDRFSAERPKGSFSTLEIQRTEQGDSAMYLCASSLVRDRDYEQYFGPGTRLTVT.

The table lists this clone with a few counts. The gene calls are TRBV4-1 and TRBJ1-4; 7 nucleotides line up with TRBD1. Germline loops: CDR1 MGHRA, CDR2 YSYEKL. Trimming at V came to 1 base and at J to 7 bases, leaving 9 bases not matched to a gene. The CDR3 length is 16 residues. The CDR3 DNA reads as TGCGCCAGCAGCCAAGCTCCTCAGGGGGGAGGTGAAAAACTGTTTTTT. This codes for CASSQAPQGGGEKLFF.

The chain links TRBV4-1 to TRBJ2-2; 9 bases map to TRBD2. CDR1 is MGHRA and CDR2 is YSYEKL in the germline V gene. V was pared by 2 bases and J by 4 bases, with 8 bases of the junction left unmatched. The length of the CDR3 is 17 residues. CDR3: CASSQPDMGLATGELFF. CDR3 DNA sequence: TGCGCCAGCAGCCAACCAGACATGGGACTAGCCACCGGGGAGCTGTTTTTT.

This chain connects TRBV6-5 to TRBJ1-2; TRBD1 matches at 8 bases. Germline loops: CDR1 MNHEY, CDR2 SVGAGI. The V gene end was trimmed by 5 bases and the J gene end by 8 bases; junction bases not matched to a gene: 4. The length of the CDR3 is 12 residues. The CDR3 region is CASSPTGEGYTF. The CDR3 bases are TGTGCCAGCAGTCCGACAGGGGAGGGCTACACCTTC.

The V call is TRBV4-1, the J call TRBJ1-3; D call uncertain. The germline gives CDR1 MGHRA, CDR2 YSYEKL. CDR3 length equals 14 residues. V gave up 1 base and J gave up 4 bases, with 8 bases separating them. The CDR3 DNA reads TGCGCCAGCAGCCAAGTCTTGGGCGGAAACACCATATATTTT. Residues: CASSQVLGGNTIYF.